The T cell receptor beta chain described here comes from a study of siplizumab effects on memory and regulatory T cells (dated by TCRdb to between 2018 and 2021). For the study in its entirety: The effect of the anti-CD2 antibody siplizumab on alloreactive T-cell subsets was examined in allogeneic mixed lymphocyte reactions constructed from human PBMCs. Findings and caveats that apply to the study as a whole: The cumulative frequency of alloreactive sequences that could be traced back to unstimulated CD4+ memory T cells was significantly reduced by siplizumab. About 80-97% of proliferating CD4+ or CD8+ clones could not be given a naive or memory phenotype. Unstimulated naive T cells appeared more diverse than memory T cells, and naive cells seemed to contribute substantially to the alloresponse. The suppressive function of proliferating Tregs from siplizumab cultures was not functionally confirmed. In reactions with siplizumab, an average of around 70% of mappable alloreactive CD4+ clones were Treg-derived, compared with 26.9% in control reactions. Because sequences below about 10^-5 frequency were poorly captured, only a minor fraction of alloreactive clones could be mapped to unstimulated subsets.

Sorted unstimulated T cells and proliferating T cells recovered from mixed lymphocyte reactions underwent TCRbeta CDR3 sequencing. Fresh whole blood from about eleven HLA-typed healthy donors served as the source for isolating PBMCs. Library preparation used the immunoSEQ multiplex PCR assay. The deep sequencing platform assayed around 95,000 TCR templates per sample. Genomic DNA extracted from sorted T cells was used for TCRbeta CDR3 sequencing. In the authors' own workflow: Clonal analysis of TCRbeta CDR3 data was done in the R programming language. Unstimulated samples were compared with post-reaction CFSE-low samples to define alloreactive CD4+ and CD8+ clones. By matching sequences to the repertoires of sorted unstimulated Treg and non-Treg cells, each alloreactive CD4+ clone was assigned a regulatory or non-regulatory origin. What TCRdb holds here is the immuneACCESS table cut down to in-frame rearrangements. Part of the clones is not present; checked against another copy, under half of the missing clones reflect an unresolved V gene, and the others are unexplained. That table gives V, J and clone size, and the DNA gave D and trimming. Present in this sample are 94,000 or so clones, 93% of which were seen just once. The ten largest clones capture around 6.5% of the sample.

Worth noting for this clone: Its antigen is still unknown. No per-base quality is available; no much larger clone lies one base away.

This TCR derives from a human donor in good health. The specimen was CD8+ T cells sorted from blood.

The sequence in DNA is TGTGCCAGCAGTGAGACGGTCCCAGGGTACGAGCAGTACTTC. This codes for CASSETVPGYEQYF. The sequence links TRBV6-1 to TRBJ2-7; TRBD1 could be the D gene, as 5 bases match. According to the germline V gene, CDR1 reads MNHNS and CDR2 reads SASEGT. The CDR3, from cysteine to phenylalanine, totals 14 residues. Only the CDR3 region is kept as DNA, spanning 42 bases read in frame from base 1. V gives up 3 bases and J gives up 4 bases, and the segment between their germline ends measures 13 bases.